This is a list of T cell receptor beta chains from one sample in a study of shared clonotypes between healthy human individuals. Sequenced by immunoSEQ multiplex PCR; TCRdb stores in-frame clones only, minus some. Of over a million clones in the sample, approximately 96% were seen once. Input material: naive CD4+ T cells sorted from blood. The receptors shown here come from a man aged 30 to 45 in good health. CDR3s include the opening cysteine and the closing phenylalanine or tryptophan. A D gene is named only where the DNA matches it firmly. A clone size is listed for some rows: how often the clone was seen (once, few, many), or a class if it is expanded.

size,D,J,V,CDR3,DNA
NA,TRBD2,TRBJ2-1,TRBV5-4,CASTEAGAHEQFF,TGTGCCAGCACCGAGGCGGGAGCCCATGAGCAGTTCTTC
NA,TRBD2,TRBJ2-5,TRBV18,CASSPQRAGAPNSRETQYF,TGTGCCAGCTCACCACAGAGAGCGGGAGCCCCCAATTCCCGGGAGACCCAGTACTTC
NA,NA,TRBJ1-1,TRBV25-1,CASSGLTGTEAFF,TGTGCCAGCAGTGGCTTGACAGGCACTGAAGCTTTCTTT
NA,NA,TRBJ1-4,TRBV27,CASRRAGVNEKLFF,TGTGCCAGCAGGAGGGCGGGGGTTAATGAAAAACTGTTTTTT
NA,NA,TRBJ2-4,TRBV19,CASSTSGAGKNIQYF,TGTGCCAGTAGTACCTCAGGGGCGGGCAAAAACATTCAGTACTTC
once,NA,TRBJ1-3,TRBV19,CARLNTIYF,TGTGCCAGATTAAACACCATATATTTT
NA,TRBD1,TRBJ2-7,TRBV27,CASKRPGTGHDHEQYF,TGTGCCAGCAAGCGACCCGGGACAGGGCATGATCACGAGCAGTACTTC
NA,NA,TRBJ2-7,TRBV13,CASSSRFVRYEQYF,TGTGCCAGCAGCTCCCGATTTGTACGCTACGAGCAGTACTTC
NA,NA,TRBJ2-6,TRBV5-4,CASSFHTPGANVLTF,TGTGCCAGCAGCTTCCATACTCCCGGGGCCAACGTCCTGACTTTC
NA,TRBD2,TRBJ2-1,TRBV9,CASSVVTSGNEQFF,TGTGCCAGCAGCGTAGTTACTAGCGGCAATGAGCAGTTCTTC
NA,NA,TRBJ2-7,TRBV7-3,CASSLTRESSYEQYF,TGTGCCAGCAGCTTAACAAGAGAGAGCTCCTACGAGCAGTACTTC
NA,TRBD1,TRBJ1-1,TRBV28,CASSLYPIGQGGYTEAFF,TGTGCCAGCAGTTTATATCCAATAGGACAGGGAGGATATACTGAAGCTTTCTTT
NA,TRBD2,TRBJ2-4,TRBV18,CASSPPVLAGAKNIQYF,TGTGCCAGCTCACCACCGGTACTAGCGGGAGCCAAAAACATTCAGTACTTC
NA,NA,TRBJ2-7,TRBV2,CASSKGGGDDEQYF,TGTGCCAGCAGCAAGGGAGGGGGGGACGACGAGCAGTACTTC
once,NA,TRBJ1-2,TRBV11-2,CASSLDPTTINYGYTF,TGTGCCAGCAGCTTAGATCCCACGACAATTAACTATGGCTACACCTTC
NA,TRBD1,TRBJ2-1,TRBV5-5,CASARDSTYNEQFF,TGTGCCAGCGCCCGGGACAGTACCTACAATGAGCAGTTCTTC
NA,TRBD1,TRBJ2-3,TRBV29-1,CSVLRDRGADTQYF,TGCAGCGTCCTCCGGGACAGGGGTGCAGATACGCAGTATTTT
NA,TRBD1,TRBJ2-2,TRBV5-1,CASSRRGVGQGAIGELFF,TGCGCCAGCAGCCGGAGAGGTGTGGGACAGGGGGCAATCGGGGAGCTGTTTTTT
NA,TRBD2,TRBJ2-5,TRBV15,CATSSPGLAGGETQYF,TGTGCCACCAGCAGCCCGGGACTAGCGGGAGGAGAGACCCAGTACTTC
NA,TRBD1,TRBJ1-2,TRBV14,CASSQGHPGTGYGYTF,TGTGCCAGCAGCCAAGGACACCCTGGGACAGGCTATGGCTACACCTTC
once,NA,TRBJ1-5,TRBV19,CASSAQSRRGVNQPQHF,TGTGCCAGTAGTGCCCAGTCAAGGCGGGGGGTCAATCAGCCCCAGCATTTT
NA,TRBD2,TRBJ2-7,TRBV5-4,CASSLPASGHYEQYF,TGTGCCAGCAGCTTGCCCGCTAGCGGGCACTACGAGCAGTACTTC
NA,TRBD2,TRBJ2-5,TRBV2,CAGWYSRRLSGSLPKQETQYF,TGTGCCGGCTGGTACAGTCGCCGATTGAGCGGGAGCCTGCCCAAGCAAGAGACCCAGTACTTC
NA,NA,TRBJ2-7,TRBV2,CASSLGRSYEQYF,TGTGCCAGCAGTCTCGGGAGAAGTTACGAGCAGTACTTC
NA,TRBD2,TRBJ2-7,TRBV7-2,CASSSSGPPGQYF,TGTGCCAGCAGCTCTAGCGGGCCCCCGGGGCAGTACTTC
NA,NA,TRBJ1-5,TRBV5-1,CASSLDQRGVGNQPQHF,TGCGCCAGCAGCTTGGATCAACGGGGGGTTGGCAATCAGCCCCAGCATTTT
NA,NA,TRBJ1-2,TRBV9,CASSIRQGRYGYTF,TGTGCCAGCAGCATACGCCAGGGACGTTATGGCTACACCTTC
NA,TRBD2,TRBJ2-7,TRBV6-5,CASSLTSGRFNEQYF,TGTGCCAGCAGTCTAACTAGCGGGAGATTCAACGAGCAGTACTTC
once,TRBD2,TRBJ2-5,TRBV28,CASSGRLAGSETQYF,TGTGCCAGCAGTGGCCGGCTAGCGGGATCAGAGACCCAGTACTTC
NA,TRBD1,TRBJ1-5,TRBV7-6,CASSLAPQGWSNQPQHF,TGTGCCAGCAGCTTAGCCCCACAGGGGTGGAGCAATCAGCCCCAGCATTTT
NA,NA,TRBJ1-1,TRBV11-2,CASSLGPGEAFF,TGTGCCAGCAGCTTAGGCCCAGGGGAGGCTTTCTTT
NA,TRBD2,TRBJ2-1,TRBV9,CASSATPSGRYEQFF,TGTGCCAGCAGCGCCACTCCTAGCGGGAGGTATGAGCAGTTCTTC
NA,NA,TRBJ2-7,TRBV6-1,CASSDLGTASYEQYF,TGTGCCAGCAGTGACCTCGGAACAGCTTCCTACGAGCAGTACTTC
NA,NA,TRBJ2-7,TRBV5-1,CASRTLAKASYEQYF,TGCGCCAGCAGGACTCTGGCCAAGGCCTCCTACGAGCAGTACTTC
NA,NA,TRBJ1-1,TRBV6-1,CASSQTDTEAFF,TGTGCCAGCAGCCAGACGGACACTGAAGCTTTCTTT
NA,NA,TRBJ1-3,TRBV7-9,CASSLLTSGNTIYF,TGTGCCAGCAGCTTATTGACCTCTGGAAACACCATATATTTT
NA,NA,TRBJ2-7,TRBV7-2,CASTPFGSDRSEQYF,TGTGCCAGCACCCCCTTCGGGAGCGACAGGAGCGAGCAGTACTTC
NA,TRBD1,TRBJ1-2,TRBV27,CASSLTGKGAGYTF,TGTGCCAGCAGTCTGACAGGGAAGGGCGCTGGCTACACCTTC
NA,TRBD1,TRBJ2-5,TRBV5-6,CASSKQGAQGQETQYF,TGTGCCAGCAGCAAACAGGGGGCGCAGGGGCAAGAGACCCAGTACTTC
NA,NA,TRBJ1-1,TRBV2,CASSWDTPVTEAFF,TGTGCCAGCAGCTGGGACACCCCGGTCACTGAAGCTTTCTTT
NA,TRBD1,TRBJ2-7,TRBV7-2,CASSLAGVVGTGNSYEQYF,TGTGCCAGCAGCTTAGCGGGGGTCGTCGGGACAGGGAACTCCTACGAGCAGTACTTC
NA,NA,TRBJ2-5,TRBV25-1,CASSEETQYF,TGTGCCAGCAGTGAAGAGACCCAGTACTTC
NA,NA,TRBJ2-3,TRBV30,CAWSVYSDTQYF,TGTGCCTGGAGTGTATACTCAGATACGCAGTATTTT
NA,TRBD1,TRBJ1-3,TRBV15,CATSVGQVGNTIYF,TGTGCCACCAGCGTAGGACAGGTCGGGAACACCATATATTTT
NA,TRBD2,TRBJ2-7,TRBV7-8,CASSTGLAGGYEQYF,TGTGCCAGCAGCACTGGACTAGCGGGAGGGTACGAGCAGTACTTC